The 24 T cell receptor beta chains in this list originate from one sample, sequenced in a study of blood T cell repertoires in COVID-19. The repertoire was sequenced with immunoSEQ multiplex PCR; TCRdb's copy has only in-frame clones and lacks some. The sample has about 210,000 clones; under 90% are singletons. The sample consisted of peripheral blood. The receptors shown here come from a woman aged 80 or over with COVID-19, enrolled during active disease.

The chain recombines TRBV5-1 with TRBJ2-3; 13 bases agree with TRBD2. The CDR3 has 17 residues. Per germline, CDR1 SGHRS and CDR2 YFSETQ. With 4 bases clipped from V and 0 bases from J, the junction kept 5 bases outside the gene matches. CDR3 DNA: TGCGCCAGCAGCAGAGGGACTAGCGGGACTAGCACAGATACGCAGTATTTT. Residues: CASSRGTSGTSTDTQYF.

The genes are TRBV9 and TRBJ1-2; TRBD1 might be the D (6 bases). The CDR3 is 14 residues long. V gave up 0 bases and J gave up 5 bases, with 11 bases separating them. Germline assignment: CDR1 SGDLS and CDR2 YYNGEE. The CDR3 nucleotides read TGTGCCAGCAGCGTAGAAGACAGGTTTTATGGCTACACCTTC. Amino acids: CASSVEDRFYGYTF.

This clone has only a few counts. This rearrangement joins TRBV19 to TRBJ1-5; no clear D. This CDR3 is built from 15 residues. V lost 4 bases to trimming and J lost 0 bases, with 10 bases between them. Germline CDR1 reads LNHDA; CDR2 reads SQIVND (reference sequence). CDR3 protein: CASSTQQNSNQPQHF. CDR3 nucleotide sequence: TGTGCCAGTAGTACCCAACAGAATAGCAATCAGCCCCAGCATTTT.

V and J are TRBV7-9 and TRBJ1-3, with a weak D call TRBD1 (6 bases). V shed 5 bases and J shed 0 bases, with 17 bases lying between them. The CDR3 sequence is 17 residues long. Germline V gene lookup returns CDR1 SEHNR and CDR2 FQNEAQ (reference sequence). The CDR3 nucleotides read TGTGCCAGCAGCCAGACGGACAGATTAATCTCTGGAAACACCATATATTTT. It yields the protein CASSQTDRLISGNTIYF.

The chain's CDR3 is CASSRPGLAGEAYEQYF. CDR3 coding DNA: TGTGCCAGCAGTCGCCCGGGACTAGCGGGCGAAGCCTACGAGCAGTACTTC. The chain has TRBV6-2 or TRBV6-3 and TRBJ2-7; TRBD2 agrees at 12 bases. Trimming took 5 bases from V and 2 from J; bases not matched to a gene: 10. CDR1 and CDR2 from the germline V gene are MNHEY and SVGEGT. The CDR3 is 17 residues long.

The V gene is TRBV7-8, the J gene TRBJ1-5; TRBD1 agrees at 10 bases. With 5 bases clipped from V and 7 bases from J, the junction kept 8 bases outside the gene matches. This CDR3 region has 15 residues. Germline V gene sequence: CDR1 SGHVS, CDR2 FQNEAQ. CDR3 DNA sequence: TGTGCCAGCAGCACTGGGACAGGGGTAGGGCAGCCCCAGCATTTT. Its translation: CASSTGTGVGQPQHF.

The chain joins TRBV9 to TRBJ2-3, with TRBD2 matching over 9 bases. J gave up 4 bases and V 4 bases, and 10 bases lay outside the gene matches. Germline V gene lookup returns CDR1 SGDLS and CDR2 YYNGEE. The CDR3 spans 16 residues. CDR3 region: CASSPSPTSGSDTQYF. The CDR3 DNA is TGTGCCAGCAGCCCATCCCCTACTAGCGGGTCAGATACGCAGTATTTT.

V usage is TRBV10-3 and J usage is TRBJ2-3, with D perhaps TRBD2 (5 bases). The germline V and J ends were trimmed by 5 bases and 3 bases, with 12 bases remaining between them. In germline, CDR1 is ENHRY, CDR2 SYGVKD. The CDR3 consists of 14 residues. As DNA, the CDR3 is TGTGCCATCAGTCCACTAGTAGGAACAGATACGCAGTATTTT. This codes for CAISPLVGTDTQYF.

This clone was found a few times. J is TRBJ2-7 and V is TRBV27, with 10 bases identical to TRBD2. The CDR3 is 18 amino acids. Trimming removed 2 bases from V and 2 bases from J; junction bases left unmatched: 12. The germline gives CDR1 MNHEY, CDR2 SMNVEV (reference sequence). The CDR3 region is CASSLASGRIGWAYEQYF. CDR3 nucleotides: TGTGCCAGCAGTTTAGCTAGCGGGAGAATCGGTTGGGCCTACGAGCAGTACTTC.

The CDR3 region has the DNA TGTGCCAGCACACAGGGACCTAATAATTCACCCCTCCACTTT. This encodes CASTQGPNNSPLHF. The rearrangement joins TRBV6-5 to TRBJ1-6, with D perhaps matching TRBD1 (6 bases). In germline, CDR1 is MNHEY, CDR2 SVGAGI. V was cut by 7 bases and J by 5 bases, with 12 bases left in between. This CDR3 comprises 14 residues.

This sequence joins TRBV4-1 and TRBJ1-1, with 7 bases matching TRBD1. Germline CDR1 and CDR2: MGHRA and YSYEKL. CDR3 size: 15 residues. The V segment lost 1 base and the J segment 4 bases; nucleotides outside the gene matches: 6. The CDR3 coding sequence is TGCGCCAGCAGCCAAGGGCGGGACAGATTCACTGAAGCTTTCTTT. Translating gives CASSQGRDRFTEAFF.

The rearrangement uses TRBV6-5 and TRBJ2-1, with D hard to call. CDR3 length: 10 residues. Germline CDR1 reads MNHEY; CDR2 reads SVGAGI. Trimming cost V 8 bases and J 12 bases, with 11 bases left between them. The CDR3 coding sequence is TGTGCCAGCGGTACAAGAGGGCAGTTCTTC. Protein product: CASGTRGQFF.

The chain joins TRBV27 to TRBJ1-6, with D maybe TRBD1 (5 bases). The CDR3 runs to 14 residues. The germline V and J ends were trimmed by 2 bases and 8 bases, with 10 bases remaining between them. CDR1 is MNHEY, CDR2 SMNVEV, per germline (reference sequence). CDR3 residues: CASSLVGQDSPLHF. The CDR3 DNA follows: TGTGCCAGCAGTTTAGTGGGGCAGGATTCACCCCTCCACTTT.

CDR3 sequence: CASSQVQGSHNSPLHF. The CDR3 DNA is TGTGCCAGCAGCCAGGTACAGGGTTCTCATAATTCACCCCTCCACTTT. The chain links TRBV3-1 (or the pseudogene TRBV3-2) to TRBJ1-6; TRBD1 is a possible D gene (6 bases). With 3 bases removed from V and 5 bases from J, the gap between germline ends came to 14 bases. The CDR3 runs 16 residues. Germline CDR1 is LGHDT and CDR2 is YNNKEL (reference sequence).

The V call is TRBV7-9, the J call TRBJ1-5; D might be TRBD1 (5 bases). The V end was cut by 2 bases, the J end by 7 bases, with 12 bases between. CDR3 size: 14 residues. The V gene's germline CDR1 is SEHNR and CDR2 FQNEAQ (reference sequence). The CDR3 here is CASSLPGLWQPQHF. The CDR3 region has the DNA TGTGCCAGCAGCTTACCGGGACTTTGGCAGCCCCAGCATTTT.

This clone was counted a single time. This sequence joins TRBV5-5 and TRBJ2-1, with D possibly matching TRBD1 (5 bases). Germline-derived CDR1 and CDR2 are SGHKS and YYEKEE (reference sequence). Trimming took 0 bases from V and 5 from J, leaving 9 bases between them. This CDR3 has 14 amino acids. The DNA of the CDR3 is TGTGCCAGCAGCTTGGGGCAGGGCCACAATGAGCAGTTCTTC. It codes for CASSLGQGHNEQFF. The whole variable domain, remainder taken from reference TRBV5-5 and TRBJ2-1, is DAGVTQSPTHLIKTRGQQVTLRCSPISGHKSVSWYQQVLGQGPQFIFQYYEKEERGRGNFPDRFSARQFPNYSSELNVNALLLGDSALYLCASSLGQGHNEQFFGPGTRLTVL.

V usage is TRBV6-2 or TRBV6-3 and J usage is TRBJ2-5; 10 bases are a match to TRBD1. Germline V gene data show CDR1 as MNHEY and CDR2 as SVGEGT. Trimming removed 2 bases from V and 6 bases from J; junction bases left unmatched: 9. This CDR3 region has 16 residues. CDR3 sequence reads: CASSYQGQGNGKTQYF. The CDR3 DNA is TGTGCCAGCAGTTACCAGGGACAGGGGAATGGGAAGACCCAGTACTTC.

This chain uses TRBV5-1 with TRBJ2-2; D gene ambiguous. Germline CDR1 and CDR2: SGHRS and YFSETQ. The CDR3 consists of 15 residues. Trimming stripped 0 bases from V and 4 bases from J, with 10 bases between. The CDR3 coding sequence is TGCGCCAGCAGCTTGGAAGCTTCGGGCACCGGGGAGCTGTTTTTT. Translated: CASSLEASGTGELFF.

In nucleotides, the CDR3 is TGTGCCAGCAGCTTAGATAGGAGGGTTAGGAGCACTGAAGCTTTCTTT. It encodes CASSLDRRVRSTEAFF. This sequence joins TRBV7-8 and TRBJ1-1, with D uncertain. CDR1 is SGHVS, CDR2 FQNEAQ, per germline. CDR3 size: 16 residues. The germline V and J ends were trimmed by 1 base and 4 bases, with 16 bases remaining between them.

The V gene is TRBV19, the J gene TRBJ1-5, with a weak D call TRBD1 (6 bases). The CDR3 has 13 residues. CDR1 LNHDA and CDR2 SQIVND come from the germline V gene (reference sequence). Trimming removed 2 bases at V and 5 bases at J, with 7 bases between. CDR3 nucleotides: TGTGCCAGTAGTATACAGGGGCATCAGCCCCAGCATTTT. This translates into CASSIQGHQPQHF.

The rearrangement uses TRBV10-3 and TRBJ1-1; 12 positions agree with TRBD1. The CDR3 has 16 residues. J was trimmed by 1 base and V by 3 bases; bases with no gene match: 3. The germline gives CDR1 ENHRY, CDR2 SYGVKD. CDR3 DNA: TGTGCCATCAGTGAAGGGGGACAGGGGGCGAACACTGAAGCTTTCTTT. Residues: CAISEGGQGANTEAFF.

The chain uses TRBV28 and TRBJ1-6, with D perhaps matching TRBD1 (6 bases). V lost 6 bases and J lost 14, with 20 bases in between. Germline CDR1 is MDHEN and CDR2 is SYDVKM. The CDR3 is made up of 14 amino acids. CDR3 nucleotides: TGTGCCAGCAGCCGCCCCAACAGGGTGTTAACCCTCCACTTT. This translates into CASSRPNRVLTLHF.

The V gene is TRBV28, the J gene TRBJ1-2, with a tentative D call TRBD1 (6 bases). The CDR3 runs 14 residues. Germline-derived CDR1 and CDR2 are MDHEN and SYDVKM. Deletions cut 6 bases from V and 0 bases from J, with 11 bases between. CDR3 region: CASSLGQTNYGYTF. CDR3 nucleotide sequence: TGTGCCAGCAGCCTAGGACAGACTAACTATGGCTACACCTTC.

The genes are TRBV5-1 and TRBJ1-3; a possible D gene is TRBD1 (6 bases). V shed 5 bases and J shed 3 bases, with 12 bases lying between them. There are 14 residues in the CDR3. Germline V lookup: CDR1 SGHRS, CDR2 YFSETQ. The DNA of the CDR3 is TGCGCCAGCAGTGTGGGGGCAGGTGGAAACACCATATATTTT. It is translated as CASSVGAGGNTIYF.